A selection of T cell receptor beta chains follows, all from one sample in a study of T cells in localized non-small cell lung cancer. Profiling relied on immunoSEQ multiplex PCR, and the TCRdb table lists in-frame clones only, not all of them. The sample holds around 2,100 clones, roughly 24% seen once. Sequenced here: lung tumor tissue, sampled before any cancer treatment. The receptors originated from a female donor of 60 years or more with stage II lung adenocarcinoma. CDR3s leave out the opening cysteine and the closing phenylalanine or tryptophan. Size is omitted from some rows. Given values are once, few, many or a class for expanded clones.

CDR3 protein: ASSGQGFLNQPQH; V gene: TRBV6-8; clone size: medium-sized
CDR3 protein: ASSRQANEKLF; V gene: TRBV6-8; clone size: -
CDR3 protein: ASSGWGFSGNTIY; V gene: TRBV9; clone size: -
CDR3 protein: ASSYGSGVPDTQY; V gene: TRBV6-8; clone size: -
CDR3 protein: ATSRDLFTGLAGPYEQY; V gene: TRBV15; clone size: few
CDR3 protein: ASRSTSGRQETQY; V gene: TRBV5-1; clone size: -
CDR3 protein: ASSAIRTGVYTQY; V gene: TRBV25-1; clone size: -
CDR3 protein: ASSLSGPNYGYT; V gene: TRBV11-3; clone size: medium-sized
CDR3 protein: ASSFRGDSYGYT; V gene: TRBV6-8; clone size: few
CDR3 protein: ASSLQGAPGYGYT; V gene: TRBV11-3; clone size: medium-sized
CDR3 protein: ASSPLPPLSNTEAF; V gene: TRBV18; clone size: few
CDR3 protein: ASSPETGGNQPQH; V gene: TRBV6-8; clone size: few
CDR3 protein: ASSIDPGQGQY; V gene: TRBV19; clone size: large
CDR3 protein: ASRTGGEGNTIY; V gene: TRBV6-8; clone size: -
CDR3 protein: ASSGSSGGVTDTQY; V gene: TRBV6-8; clone size: -
CDR3 protein: ASSYSSGRPG; V gene: TRBV6-8; clone size: -
CDR3 protein: ASSILRTSTEQY; V gene: TRBV11-3; clone size: few
CDR3 protein: ASRSPGGPFVWTEAF; V gene: TRBV28; clone size: -
CDR3 protein: ASSKSPGSSTDTQY; V gene: TRBV18; clone size: -
CDR3 protein: ASNRLGRRDEAF; V gene: TRBV11-3; clone size: medium-sized
CDR3 protein: ASADANTGELF; V gene: TRBV19; clone size: -
CDR3 protein: ASSLVLGSYEQY; V gene: TRBV5-1; clone size: -
CDR3 protein: ASSQGDRVQRRQY; V gene: TRBV14; clone size: few
CDR3 protein: ASSGGDTSQETQY; V gene: TRBV5-1; clone size: -
CDR3 protein: ASSDRQGMTEAF; V gene: TRBV6-8; clone size: few
CDR3 protein: ASSPYRQGAANTGELF; V gene: TRBV18; clone size: -
CDR3 protein: ASRGQGEYEQY; V gene: TRBV28; clone size: -
CDR3 protein: SVKFPGQGTGELF; V gene: TRBV29-1; clone size: -
CDR3 protein: ASSTHSVPGELF; V gene: TRBV9; clone size: few
CDR3 protein: ASSLDEQAIYNEQF; V gene: TRBV11-3; clone size: large
CDR3 protein: ASSSKGQGVRDEQY; V gene: TRBV6-8; clone size: -
CDR3 protein: ASLLGTEAF; V gene: TRBV19; clone size: medium-sized
CDR3 protein: ASSTRDRGSPLH; V gene: TRBV19; clone size: -
CDR3 protein: ASRRGADGANYGYT; V gene: TRBV4-1; clone size: few
CDR3 protein: ASSQGQGRETEAF; V gene: TRBV11-3; clone size: medium-sized
CDR3 protein: AISELVGLNEKLF; V gene: TRBV10-3; clone size: few
CDR3 protein: AWGGSNEQF; V gene: TRBV30; clone size: few
CDR3 protein: ASSLTRQTSYGYT; V gene: TRBV5-1; clone size: -
CDR3 protein: ASSTTGNTEAF; V gene: TRBV25-1; clone size: -
CDR3 protein: ASRALGLAGETQY; V gene: TRBV6-8; clone size: few
CDR3 protein: ASSLQGAGNTIY; V gene: TRBV9; clone size: medium-sized
CDR3 protein: ASSSGLLNEKLF; V gene: TRBV28; clone size: -
CDR3 protein: ASSFMVLNTGELF; V gene: TRBV11-3; clone size: -
CDR3 protein: ASSLIRGPRSSGTEAF; V gene: TRBV5-1; clone size: -
CDR3 protein: ASSVAVTGELF; V gene: TRBV9; clone size: few
CDR3 protein: ASSIVAAGGEKLF; V gene: TRBV19; clone size: few
CDR3 protein: ASSEAGTGAANTGELF; V gene: TRBV6-8; clone size: large
CDR3 protein: ASIRTGGGNTEAF; V gene: TRBV6-8; clone size: medium-sized
CDR3 protein: ASSLLTGFDYGYT; V gene: TRBV5-1; clone size: -